The present TCR beta chain was sequenced within a study of blood T cells in healthy people across ages. This CDR3 is 16 amino acids long. The germline CDR1 and CDR2 sequences are MGHRA and YSYEKL. V lost 4 bases to trimming and J lost 2 bases, with 17 bases between them. Overall study results and limits: The lack of PBMC sorting stopped any conclusive naive versus antigen-experienced comparison.

Concerning this clonotype itself: Its antigen is unidentified.

The authors ran a second PCR of about 6 to 11 cycles using a sample-barcoded 5' primer and a J-beta primer mix. TCRdb itself ran the 5' RACE reads through MiXCR, one entry per CDR3 protein. The data contain 500,000 to 650,000 distinct CDR3 sequences, 27% of them seen just once; the ten biggest clones take up over 3.5%. The same sample was also used in a study of T cells of mothers and their children. From that report: Per mother, over 8.5 million TCR beta CDR3 reads were obtained; per child, around 2.8 million.

The chain uses TRBV4-1 and TRBJ2-5; D not certain. The sample taken for sequencing was blood. The clonotype was recovered from a boy aged 2 to 9 in good health. The CDR3 sequence is CASSPLESVGQETQYF. Here the CDR3 DNA reads TGCGCCAGCAGCCCCCTAGAGTCAGTGGGGCAAGAGACCCAGTACTTC.